These 9 T cell receptor beta chains were all obtained from the same sample, sequenced in a study of shared clonotypes between healthy human individuals. Data came from immunoSEQ multiplex PCR; TCRdb stores just in-frame clones and leaves some out. The sample lists approximately 350,000 clones; about 74% were seen once. Sequencing was carried out using memory CD4+ T cells sorted from blood. Indicated subset: CD45RA-negative fraction. These receptors came from a man younger than 40 in good health.

The gene calls are TRBV7-2 and TRBJ1-1, with 7 positions matching TRBD1. CDR3 size: 17 residues. After removal of 6 bases from V and 2 bases from J, the junction contained 15 bases not matched to a gene. Germline CDR1 SGHTA, CDR2 FQGNSA. The CDR3 sequence is CASRLHGADRENTEAFF. DNA for the CDR3: TGTGCCAGCAGACTACATGGCGCAGACAGGGAAAACACTGAAGCTTTCTTT.

As for this clone: Germline is not matched at one junction end, which may reflect a read error. This CDR3 is also generated by other DNA sequences in the sample. The chain recombines TRBV27 with TRBJ2-2; D not resolved. CDR3 length: 12 amino acids. Germline CDR1 MNHEY, CDR2 SMNVEV (reference sequence). The CDR3 region has the DNA TGCGCCAGCAGTTTGTGGGACGGGGAGCTGTTTTTT. Amino acids: CASSLWDGELFF.

This chain links TRBV30 with TRBJ2-5, with D tentatively TRBD2 (5 bases). CDR1 and CDR2 from the germline V gene are GTSNPN and SVGIG (reference sequence). Trimming removed 1 base at V and 4 bases at J, with 13 bases between. CDR3 length: 14 residues. This CDR3 is CAWSALSGGETQYF. The CDR3 DNA reads as TGTGCCTGGAGTGCCCTCAGCGGCGGAGAGACCCAGTACTTC.

The count of this clone is one. This chain joins TRBV28 and TRBJ2-4, with D tentatively TRBD1 (7 bases). Per the germline V gene, CDR1 is MDHEN and CDR2 is SYDVKM. CDR3 length equals 17 residues. Between the trimmed V and J ends, which lost 2 bases and 6 bases, there was a span of 20 bases. The CDR3 here is CASSLIPWRGQANIQYF. As DNA, the CDR3 is TGTGCCAGCAGTTTAATACCGTGGAGGGGGCAGGCAAACATTCAGTACTTC.

The V gene is TRBV5-1, the J gene TRBJ2-7; the D gene is possibly TRBD2 (6 bases). CDR1 is SGHRS, CDR2 YFSETQ, per germline. This CDR3 comprises 17 residues. V gave up 4 bases and J gave up 4 bases, with 24 bases separating them. In nucleotides, the CDR3 is TGCGCCAGCAGCGTATCTATCGGGGGTACCCGTTCGTACGAGCAGTACTTC. Its translation is CASSVSIGGTRSYEQYF.

The chain links TRBV5-4 to TRBJ1-1; perhaps TRBD1 as D (6 bases). Trimming shortened V by 2 bases and J by 0 bases, and 11 bases separated the two germline ends. CDR1 is SGHNT and CDR2 is YYREEE in the germline V gene (reference sequence). The CDR3 is made up of 15 amino acids. The CDR3 bases are TGTGCCAGCAGCTTCGGGGGCCCGGTGAACACTGAAGCTTTCTTT. It yields the protein CASSFGGPVNTEAFF.

This chain uses TRBV28 with TRBJ2-6; D remains unclear. V was pared by 9 bases and J by 4 bases, with 4 bases between. The CDR3 runs 11 residues. CDR1 is MDHEN, CDR2 SYDVKM, per germline. This CDR3 is CASLGANVLTF. CDR3 sequence (DNA): TGTGCCAGTCTAGGGGCCAACGTCCTGACTTTC. Looking up the rest from reference TRBV28 and TRBJ2-6 gives the full variable domain: DVKVTQSSRYLVKRTGEKVFLECVQDMDHENMFWYRQDPGLGLRLIYFSYDVKMKEKGDIPEGYSVSREKKERFSLILESASTNQTSMYLCASLGANVLTFGAGSRLTVL.

J is TRBJ2-1 and V is TRBV5-1; 16 bases are a match to TRBD2. The CDR3 runs 16 residues. Germline V gene data show CDR1 as SGHRS and CDR2 as YFSETQ. Losses at the gene ends were 4 bases for V and 5 bases for J; bases not matched to a gene: 3. The CDR3 nucleotides are TGCGCCAGCAGCCACGGGACTAGCGGGAGGGACAATGAGCAGTTCTTC. Encoded protein: CASSHGTSGRDNEQFF.

Concerning this clone itself: At one boundary the junction diverges from the germline segment, which might be a read error. The chain recombines TRBV7-7 with TRBJ2-5, with 7 bases aligning to TRBD2. The germline V gene encodes CDR1 SSHAT and CDR2 FNYEAQ (reference sequence). This CDR3 has 15 amino acids. Here the CDR3 reads CASSHGAGVQETQYF. The CDR3 coding sequence is TGTGCTAGCAGCCATGGGGCGGGGGTCCAAGAGACCCAGTACTTC.